This T cell receptor (beta chain) appears in the sequencing data of a study of cytotoxic CD8 clonotypes in ibrutinib-treated CLL. Looking at the study overall: The study included about 11 relapsed/refractory and over 14 treatment-naive patients; 17 to 18 had IGHV unmutated disease. Study findings and constraints: Researchers report that baseline clonality outpaced age-matched healthy donors and tracked circulating CD8+ T-cell counts. The study sampled sustained-remission and progressing patients at different times.

CDR1 and CDR2 from the germline V gene are SGHDT and YYEEEE. V was clipped by 4 bases and J by 6 bases, with 15 bases between them. This CDR3 is built from 14 residues. As concerns this clone: Its target is not known.

Profiling relied on immunoSEQ multiplex PCR, and the TCRdb table lists in-frame clones only, not all of them. The sample records approximately 210,000 clones, approximately 72% being singletons. The specimen was PBMCs, collected after 24 months of ibrutinib treatment. The TCR originated in a human donor with chronic lymphocytic leukemia. V usage is TRBV5-6 and J usage is TRBJ2-3; D is perhaps TRBD1 (5 bases). This chain's CDR3 is CASSPGAIGDTQYF. The CDR3 DNA follows: TGTGCCAGCAGCCCTGGGGCCATAGGGGATACGCAGTATTTT.